The clone carrying this T cell receptor beta chain was observed at least ten times. The target antigen is unknown. This specimen comes from a study of CD8 T cells in ankylosing spondylitis. Per the germline V gene, CDR1 is SGHTA and CDR2 is FQGNSA. Germline trimming cut 3 bases from V and 3 bases from J; bases unmatched to any gene: 3. The CDR3 extends over 14 amino acids. A single record per CDR3 protein comes from TCRdb applying MiXCR to the 5' RACE reads. The repertoire holds more than 150,000 distinct CDR3 sequences, about 20% seen once, with around 4.1% in the top ten. Whole-study results and caveats: Ankylosing spondylitis blood appeared to be characterized by a TCR beta motif of about 8 highly homologous variants. Disease-linked clones bore a CD8+ phenotype and were relatively rare in peripheral blood.

Material for sequencing was blood, either unsorted or a sorted T cell fraction (not recorded which). The sequence was obtained from a male donor aged 10 to 35 with ankylosing spondylitis or in good health (not recorded which). J is TRBJ2-7 and V is TRBV7-2, with 9 bases identical to TRBD1. CDR3 DNA sequence: TGTGCCAGCAGCTTCCGGGACAGGGTCTACGAGCAGTACTTC. As protein: CASSFRDRVYEQYF. Full variable domain (rest looked up from reference TRBV7-2 and TRBJ2-7): GAGVSQSPSNKVTEKGKDVELRCDPISGHTALYWYRQSLGQGLEFLIYFQGNSAPDKSGLPSDRFSAERTGGSVSTLTIQRTQQEDSAVYLCASSFRDRVYEQYFGPGTRLTVT.